This record concerns one T cell receptor (beta chain) sequence. Its antigen specificity is not known. The sample holds no much larger clone one base away, and base qualities are not on file. This record comes from a study of blood T cell repertoires in COVID-19 (TCRdb year 2020). With respect to the entire study: Samples covering the acute and convalescent phases of COVID-19 were provided by collaborators in the United States, Italy and Spain. Where available, HLA class I and class II types were obtained from metadata supplied by the sample provider rather than from assay-based typing. The samples were drawn from the first 160 participants of the ongoing ImmuneRACE study and from under 1,500 subjects provided by 6 global collaborators. Deeply sampled blood TCRbeta repertoires from subjects exposed to, actively infected with, or recovered from COVID-19 were included in the dataset. The prospective study material was composed of cDNA or gDNA derived from T cells, B-cell-depleted T cells, or PBMCs. Sample metadata almost always included a de-identified subject ID, COVID-19 status, age in years and sex. The repertoires were released in a freely available public database intended as a resource for research on the immune response to SARS-CoV-2.

Including the terminal cysteine and phenylalanine, the CDR3 comprises 14 residues. The only DNA kept is the CDR3, 42 bases in frame from the first base. From a lookup of the germline V gene (reference sequence), CDR1 and CDR2 are SEHNR and FQNEAQ. At the junction V is shortened by 5 bases and J by 3 bases, with 14 bases in between. Collaborating institutions collected whole blood in K2EDTA tubes following their own protocols. Collaborator samples were shipped for TCRbeta analysis as frozen whole blood, isolated PBMCs, or DNA extracted from either sample type. TCRbeta CDR3 regions were amplified from genomic DNA using the immunoSEQ Assay, a bias-controlled multiplex PCR. For the original study's pipeline: Nucleated cell counts per sample were estimated from amplification of reference gene primers within the assay. Sequence reads were collapsed and filtered to measure the absolute abundance of every unique TCRbeta CDR3 rearrangement. Productive Simpson clonality was computed per sample as the square root of Simpson's diversity index over productive rearrangements. TCRdb provides this immuneACCESS table in a form limited to in-frame rearrangements. Some clones are lacking; in checked studies, under half of them reflect an unresolved V gene, and why the rest are absent is not known. V, J and clone size were drawn from that table, and D and trimming were deduced from the DNA. This sample holds about 75,000 clones; 88% were observed only once. Clones ranked in the top ten supply under 25% of the sample.

Findings and caveats that apply to the study as a whole: The quantity of clinical and demographic metadata differed by source and by participant and was supplied without curation.

The TCR comes from a human donor in a cohort sampled during active COVID-19. The rearrangement joined TRBV7-9 to TRBJ2-7; D gene: possibly TRBD2, on 6 matching bases. The specimen was peripheral blood. Here is the DNA: TGTGCCAGCAGCCCAAACCGGGAGCACTACGAGCAGTACTTC. This is translated as CASSPNREHYEQYF.